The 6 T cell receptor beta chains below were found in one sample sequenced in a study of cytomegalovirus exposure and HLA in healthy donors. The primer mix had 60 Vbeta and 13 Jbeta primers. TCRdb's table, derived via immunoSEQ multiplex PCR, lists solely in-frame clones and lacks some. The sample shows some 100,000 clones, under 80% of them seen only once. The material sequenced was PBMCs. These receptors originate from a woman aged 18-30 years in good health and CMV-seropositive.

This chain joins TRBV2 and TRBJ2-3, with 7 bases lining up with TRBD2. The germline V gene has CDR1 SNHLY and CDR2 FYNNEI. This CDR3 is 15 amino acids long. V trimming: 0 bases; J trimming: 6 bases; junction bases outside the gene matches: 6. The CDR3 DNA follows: TGTGCCAGCAGTGAAGCGCTAGGGGAGGGCGATACGCAGTATTTT. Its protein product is CASSEALGEGDTQYF. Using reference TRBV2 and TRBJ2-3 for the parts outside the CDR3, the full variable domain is EPEVTQTPSHQVTQMGQEVILRCVPISNHLYFYWYRQILGQKVEFLVSFYNNEISEKSEIFDDQFSVERPDGSNFTLKIRSTKLEDSAMYFCASSEALGEGDTQYFGPGTRLTVL.

The CDR3 nucleotides read TGTGCCAGCAGCTTAGGTGGGACAGCCTACGAGCAGTACTTC. This translates into CASSLGGTAYEQYF. V and J are TRBV7-6 and TRBJ2-7, with TRBD1 matching 7 bases. V gave up 1 base and J gave up 2 bases; unmatched junction bases: 2. The germline gives CDR1 SGHVS, CDR2 FNYEAQ. CDR3 length equals 14 residues.

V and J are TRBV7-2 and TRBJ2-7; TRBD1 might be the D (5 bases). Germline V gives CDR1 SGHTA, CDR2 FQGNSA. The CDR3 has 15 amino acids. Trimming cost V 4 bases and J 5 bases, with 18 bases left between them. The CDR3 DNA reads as TGTGCCAGCAGCTCAACCCCCCAAGGGGTCCACGAGCAGTACTTC. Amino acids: CASSSTPQGVHEQYF.

CDR3 bases: TGTGCCAGCAGCCAAGGCCCCAGTCCCTACGAGCAGTACTTC. It codes for CASSQGPSPYEQYF. The chain uses TRBV14 and TRBJ2-7; D unclear. Germline V gene sequence: CDR1 SGHDN, CDR2 FVKESK. V was pared by 1 base and J by 2 bases, with 9 bases between. CDR3 length equals 14 residues.

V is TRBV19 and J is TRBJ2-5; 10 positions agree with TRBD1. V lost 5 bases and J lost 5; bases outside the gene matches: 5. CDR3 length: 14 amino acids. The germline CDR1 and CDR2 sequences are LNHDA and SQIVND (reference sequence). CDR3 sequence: CASSLGTGEETQYF. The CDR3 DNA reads TGTGCCAGTAGTCTTGGGACAGGGGAGGAGACCCAGTACTTC.

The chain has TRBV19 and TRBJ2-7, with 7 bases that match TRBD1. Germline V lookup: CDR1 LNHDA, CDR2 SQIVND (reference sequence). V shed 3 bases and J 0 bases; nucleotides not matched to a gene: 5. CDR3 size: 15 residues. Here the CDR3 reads CASSMGRGTSYEQYF. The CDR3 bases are TGTGCCAGTAGTATGGGCAGGGGGACCTCCTACGAGCAGTACTTC.